The T cell receptor (beta chain) described here comes from a study of identical twins. The table lists this clonotype with a few counts. After removal of 3 bases from V and 4 bases from J, the junction contained 9 bases not matched to a gene. The CDR3 spans 15 residues. Looked up from germline, CDR1 is WSHSY and CDR2 is SAAADI. MiXCR, run by TCRdb on the 5' RACE reads, gives a single entry per CDR3 protein. The data contain about 190,000 distinct CDR3 sequences, approximately 15% of them seen just once; the ten biggest clones take up 35% to 45%. These data were also reused for a study on T cells expressing NK-cell markers.

V usage is TRBV10-2 and J usage is TRBJ2-7; TRBD2 aligns across 7 bases. Material: CD8+ T cells sorted from blood. The sequence was collected from a young woman in good health. DNA for the CDR3: TGCGCCAGCAGTGATCCGGCGGGAGTACGGTACGAGCAGTACTTC. It yields the protein CASSDPAGVRYEQYF.